This TCR beta chain was obtained from a study of spatial heterogeneity in lung cancer. As for the study in general: Raw reads showed each unique TCR and UMI combination turning up more than ten times on average. General study points: One measure, the expanded intratumoral alpha and beta TCR count, tracked tumor mutation counts.

CDR3 length equals 20 residues. In germline, CDR1 is MGHRA, CDR2 YSYEKL. V shed 1 base and J shed 0 bases, with 22 bases lying between them. TCRdb re-analysed the 5' RACE reads in MiXCR, keeping a single row per CDR3 protein. The repertoire has 2,500 to 3,500 distinct CDR3 sequences, 6.3% of them found once; the top ten carry 33%. A note on this clonotype: What it recognizes is unknown.

Time point: sample taken at primary tumor resection. The chain carries TRBV4-1 and TRBJ2-4; D gene uncertain. Sequenced here: lung tumor tissue, sampled at surgery. This TCR derives from a male donor with early-stage non-small cell lung cancer. CDR3 region: CASSQVLAVQAELAKNIQYF. As DNA, the CDR3 is TGCGCCAGCAGCCAAGTTCTCGCGGTTCAGGCTGAACTAGCCAAAAACATTCAGTACTTC.